This T cell receptor (beta chain) was sequenced in a study of T cells in narcolepsy. With 2 bases removed from V and 5 bases from J, the gap between germline ends came to 13 bases. The CDR3 runs to 15 residues. The germline CDR1 and CDR2 sequences are SGHKS and YYEKEE (reference sequence). Clones were sequenced by immunoSEQ multiplex PCR, and TCRdb holds only the in-frame ones, with some missing. The table lists tens of thousands of clones, about nine tenths of them singletons. The specimen sequenced was CD45RA- memory CD4+ T cells from PBMCs. The V gene is TRBV5-5, the J gene TRBJ1-4; D might be TRBD1 (6 bases). This sequence originates from a human donor with narcolepsy. CDR3 protein: CASSFGGAGNEKLFF. In nucleotides, the CDR3 is TGTGCCAGCAGCTTCGGGGGCGCTGGGAATGAAAAACTGTTTTTT.